Below are 32 T cell receptor beta chains sequenced from a single sample in a study of blood T cell repertoires in COVID-19. Produced via immunoSEQ multiplex PCR; TCRdb's table is partial and in-frame only. Here the sample spans some 130,000 clones, 85% to 90% being singletons. Sequencing was performed on peripheral blood. Receptor source: a man aged 60-69 years with COVID-19, enrolled during active disease.

In DNA, the CDR3 is TGTGCCTGGGTGGGAGGGGGGCGAAGAACCGGGGAGCTGTTTTTT. Amino acids: CAWVGGGRRTGELFF. The chain employs TRBV30 and TRBJ2-2; weak D call: TRBD2 (7 bases). Germline CDR1 GTSNPN, CDR2 SVGIG (reference sequence). The CDR3 sequence is 15 residues long. Trimming took 5 bases from V and 5 from J, leaving 18 bases between them.

The chain employs TRBV5-4 and TRBJ2-5, with 10 bases lining up with TRBD1. CDR1 and CDR2 (germline): SGHNT, YYREEE (reference sequence). After removal of 5 bases from V and 5 bases from J, the junction contained 3 bases not matched to a gene. This CDR3 is 13 amino acids long. CDR3 residues: CASSSDRGETQYF. The CDR3 DNA reads TGTGCCAGCAGTTCGGACAGGGGGGAGACCCAGTACTTC.

The chain recombines TRBV4-3 with TRBJ1-2, with D tentatively TRBD1 (5 bases). CDR3 length: 16 residues. CDR1 LGHNA and CDR2 YSLEER come from the germline V gene. Deletions cut 0 bases from V and 3 bases from J, with 14 bases between. The CDR3 nucleotides are TGCGCCAGCAGCCAAGAGGGGCAGATTTCAGACTATGGCTACACCTTC. It specifies CASSQEGQISDYGYTF.

This clone showed up just once. The V call is TRBV9, the J call TRBJ1-2; TRBD1 matches at 8 bases. The V segment lost 4 bases and the J segment 4 bases; nucleotides outside the gene matches: 6. Looked up from germline, CDR1 is SGDLS and CDR2 is YYNGEE. This CDR3 contains 14 residues. CDR3 sequence reads: CASSPDRGGYGYTF. Written as DNA, the CDR3 is TGTGCCAGCAGCCCTGACAGGGGAGGCTATGGCTACACCTTC.

V and J are TRBV27 and TRBJ2-7; D is unclear. The CDR3 sequence is 12 residues long. Trimming took off 5 bases at V and 6 bases at J, with 11 bases between the two ends. CDR1 is MNHEY and CDR2 is SMNVEV in the germline V gene (reference sequence). CDR3: CASSSNSGEQYF. DNA for the CDR3: TGTGCCAGCAGTAGTAATTCGGGCGAGCAGTACTTC.

On this clone itself: The same CDR3 also results from other DNA sequences found in this sample. The V and J genes are TRBV5-1 and TRBJ1-1; 7 bases are shared with TRBD1. J gave up 3 bases and V 4 bases, and 6 bases lay outside the gene matches. In germline, CDR1 is SGHRS, CDR2 YFSETQ. This CDR3 is 14 amino acids long. The CDR3 protein is CASSRGQADTEAFF. For the CDR3, the DNA is TGCGCCAGCAGCCGAGGACAGGCGGACACTGAAGCTTTCTTT.

V and J are TRBV7-2 and TRBJ2-3; tentatively, D is TRBD2 (6 bases). V was shortened by 4 bases and J by 8 bases, with 13 bases between the two germline ends. The CDR3 runs 13 residues. The germline V gene encodes CDR1 SGHTA and CDR2 FQGNSA. For the CDR3, the DNA is TGTGCCAGCAGCTCGCAGGGAGGCGGTACGCAGTATTTT. Translation gives CASSSQGGGTQYF.

The gene calls are TRBV9 and TRBJ2-3; TRBD1 is a possible D gene (8 bases). Germline CDR1 and CDR2: SGDLS and YYNGEE. V lost 3 bases, J lost 3 bases, and 17 bases lay in between. The CDR3 has 16 amino acids. The CDR3 DNA follows: TGTGCCAGCAGCGCCGGGGGGACAGGACTAACAGATACGCAGTATTTT. This translates into CASSAGGTGLTDTQYF.

This CDR3 is CASSRQGNYGYTF. Written as DNA, the CDR3 is TGTGCCAGCAGTCGACAGGGGAATTATGGCTACACCTTC. The chain links TRBV6-5 to TRBJ1-2, with 8 nucleotides matching TRBD1. The CDR3 is made up of 13 amino acids. Trimming at V came to 5 bases and at J to 5 bases, leaving 4 bases not matched to a gene. Germline V gives CDR1 MNHEY, CDR2 SVGAGI.

This chain links TRBV5-4 with TRBJ2-3, with 12 bases lining up with TRBD2. The CDR3 covers 15 residues. V dropped 2 bases and J dropped 9; count of bases not matched to a gene: 7. Germline lookup yields CDR1 SGHNT and CDR2 YYREEE (reference sequence). The CDR3 DNA follows: TGTGCCAGCAGCTTAGGACTAGCGGGGATTGCGACGCAGTATTTT. Residues: CASSLGLAGIATQYF.

This chain joins TRBV12-3 or TRBV12-4 and TRBJ1-2; D is unclear. V lost 2 bases and J 2 bases, leaving 6 bases between the germline ends. The CDR3 is 13 amino acids. The CDR3 here is CASSLHSNYGYTF. The CDR3 DNA is TGTGCCAGCAGTTTACACTCGAACTATGGCTACACCTTC.

This chain joins TRBV5-5 and TRBJ1-1; D is ambiguous. Per germline, CDR1 SGHKS and CDR2 YYEKEE (reference sequence). V gave up 2 bases and J gave up 3 bases, with 8 bases separating them. CDR3 length equals 13 residues. Written as DNA, the CDR3 is TGTGCCAGCAGCTTTGGGCCGTACACTGAAGCTTTCTTT. It specifies CASSFGPYTEAFF.

J is TRBJ2-3 and V is TRBV3-1 (or the pseudogene TRBV3-2); 11 bases are a match to TRBD2. The CDR3 runs 17 residues. Germline V CDR1 and CDR2: LGHDT, YNNKEL (reference sequence). Losses at the gene ends were 4 bases for V and 4 bases for J; bases not matched to a gene: 10. This CDR3 reads CASSLRLAGGPADTQYF. In DNA form, the CDR3 reads TGTGCCAGCAGCCTCCGCTTAGCGGGGGGGCCGGCAGATACGCAGTATTTT.

The chain is built from TRBV18 and TRBJ1-2, with TRBD1 matching 8 bases. Trimming cost V 2 bases and J 8 bases; bases outside gene matches: 10. CDR3 length: 15 residues. CDR1 is KGHSH, CDR2 LQKENI, per germline. Written as DNA, the CDR3 is TGTGCCAGCTCACCAGGCAGGGGGCTATGGGTCGGCTACACCTTC. Its translation is CASSPGRGLWVGYTF.

This rearrangement joins TRBV5-1 to TRBJ1-1; D is uncertain. V shed 7 bases and J shed 1 base, with 11 bases lying between them. The CDR3 consists of 13 residues. Germline V gene lookup returns CDR1 SGHRS and CDR2 YFSETQ. The chain's CDR3 is CASLLVPNTEAFF. CDR3 in DNA: TGCGCCAGCCTACTAGTGCCGAACACTGAAGCTTTCTTT.

This chain links TRBV18 with TRBJ1-2; TRBD1 is a possible D gene (5 bases). Germline V gene data show CDR1 as KGHSH and CDR2 as LQKENI. This CDR3 spans 14 amino acids. V lost 3 bases and J 4 bases, leaving 12 bases between the germline ends. Here the CDR3 DNA reads TGTGCCAGCTCACCCACAGGAGAAATCTATGGCTACACCTTC. Its translation is CASSPTGEIYGYTF.

The rearrangement joins TRBV5-3 to TRBJ2-4; TRBD2 matches 7 bases. TRBV5-3 is recorded as an ORF, its role being uncertain. The CDR3 sequence is 16 residues long. Unmatched junction bases numbered 5, after V lost 0 bases and J lost 2 bases. The CDR3 reads CARSLGLARTKNIQYF. As DNA, the CDR3 is TGTGCCAGAAGCTTGGGACTAGCCCGGACCAAAAACATTCAGTACTTC.

The rearrangement links TRBV19 to TRBJ1-1; 10 positions agree with TRBD1. Trimming removed 8 bases from V and 4 bases from J; junction bases left unmatched: 10. The CDR3 has 15 residues. The V gene's germline CDR1 is LNHDA and CDR2 SQIVND (reference sequence). In DNA form, the CDR3 reads TGTGCCAGTGACAGGGGGCGACTGGTGGGCACTGAAGCTTTCTTT. Translating gives CASDRGRLVGTEAFF.

The V and J genes are TRBV3-1 (or the pseudogene TRBV3-2) and TRBJ1-5; maybe TRBD1 (5 bases). Trimming took 3 bases from V and 5 from J, leaving 14 bases between them. This CDR3 region has 15 residues. CDR1 is LGHDT and CDR2 is YNNKEL in the germline V gene (reference sequence). The CDR3 reads CASSQAWGPDQPQHF. The CDR3 DNA sequence: TGTGCCAGCAGCCAGGCGTGGGGCCCCGATCAGCCCCAGCATTTT.

The rearrangement joins TRBV11-2 to TRBJ2-3; 7 bases match TRBD2. The V gene's germline CDR1 is SGHAT and CDR2 FQNNGV. Trimming removed 3 bases from V and 2 bases from J; junction bases left unmatched: 2. The CDR3 contains 14 residues. The CDR3 here is CASSFRGDTDTQYF. The DNA for the CDR3 is TGTGCCAGCAGCTTTCGGGGGGACACAGATACGCAGTATTTT. Filled out from reference TRBV11-2 and TRBJ2-3, the complete variable domain reads EAGVAQSPRYKIIEKRQSVAFWCNPISGHATLYWYQQILGQGPKLLIQFQNNGVVDDSQLPKDRFSAERLKGVDSTLKIQPAKLEDSAVYLCASSFRGDTDTQYFGPGTRLTVL.

The chain has TRBV7-2 and TRBJ2-7; TRBD2 agrees at 7 bases. J lost 5 bases, V lost 1 base, and 8 bases had no gene match. Germline-derived CDR1 and CDR2 are SGHTA and FQGNSA. The CDR3 spans 15 residues. The CDR3 loop is CASSLVGGVRDEQYF. CDR3 DNA sequence: TGTGCCAGCAGCTTAGTGGGGGGGGTGCGGGACGAGCAGTACTTC.

The chain has TRBV6-5 and TRBJ1-2; 7 bases line up with TRBD1. V lost 0 bases, J lost 5 bases, and 6 bases stayed unmatched. This CDR3 spans 15 amino acids. Germline assignment: CDR1 MNHEY and CDR2 SVGAGI. The CDR3 is CASSYSGGGAYGYTF. The CDR3 region has the DNA TGTGCCAGCAGTTACTCAGGAGGGGGCGCGTATGGCTACACCTTC.

The chain links TRBV9 to TRBJ1-5; D possibly corresponds to TRBD1 (6 bases). Deletions cut 2 bases from V and 6 bases from J, with 15 bases between. Germline CDR1 SGDLS, CDR2 YYNGEE. The CDR3 spans 15 residues. The CDR3, as DNA: TGTGCCAGCAGCGTTCTTGGGGGCGAAGGTCAGCCCCAGCATTTT. This encodes CASSVLGGEGQPQHF.

The rearrangement joins TRBV3-1 (or the pseudogene TRBV3-2) to TRBJ1-2, with TRBD1 matching over 9 bases. Trimming cost V 4 bases and J 10 bases; bases outside gene matches: 13. Germline V gene data show CDR1 as LGHDT and CDR2 as YNNKEL (reference sequence). CDR3 length: 15 residues. CDR3 loop: CASSLPAGTGTVYTF. DNA of the CDR3: TGTGCCAGCAGCCTACCAGCCGGGACAGGGACGGTCTACACCTTC.

This rearrangement joins TRBV19 to TRBJ1-1, with a tentative D call TRBD1 (5 bases). The ends were cut back, 7 bases at V and 1 base at J, with 13 bases in the middle. The CDR3 loop spans 14 amino acids. Germline-derived CDR1 and CDR2 are LNHDA and SQIVND (reference sequence). CDR3 region: CASITGGGNTEAFF. CDR3 coding DNA: TGTGCCAGTATCACGGGCGGGGGGAACACTGAAGCTTTCTTT.

The rearrangement links TRBV4-2 to TRBJ1-6; D is uncertain. The CDR3 is 15 residues long. Germline V lookup: CDR1 LGHNA, CDR2 YNFKEQ. The ends were cut back, 0 bases at V and 7 bases at J, with 10 bases in the middle. In DNA form, the CDR3 reads TGTGCCAGCAGCCAAGAAGAACAGACCAATTCACCCCTCCACTTT. It codes for CASSQEEQTNSPLHF.

The chain has TRBV19 and TRBJ1-1; the D gene is possibly TRBD1 (5 bases). The germline V gene has CDR1 LNHDA and CDR2 SQIVND (reference sequence). With 1 base removed from V and 5 bases from J, the gap between germline ends came to 11 bases. The length of the CDR3 is 14 residues. CDR3 sequence reads: CASSIAPGGTEAFF. In DNA, the CDR3 is TGTGCCAGTAGTATAGCGCCGGGGGGTACTGAAGCTTTCTTT.

V is TRBV14 and J is TRBJ2-5; no reliable D call. V shed 4 bases and J shed 5 bases, with 11 bases lying between them. The CDR3 is 13 amino acids. In germline, CDR1 is SGHDN, CDR2 FVKESK. The CDR3 loop is CASSLMGSETQYF. CDR3 in DNA: TGTGCCAGCAGCCTGATGGGTAGCGAGACCCAGTACTTC.

V and J are TRBV6-2 or TRBV6-3 and TRBJ1-1, with TRBD1 matching over 9 bases. The CDR3 runs to 17 residues. Losses at the gene ends were 6 bases for V and 8 bases for J; bases not matched to a gene: 19. Germline V gives CDR1 MNHEY, CDR2 SVGEGT. CDR3 DNA: TGTGCCAGCAGCAGAAACTCTATGGGACAGGGCGAAATCGAAGCTTTCTTT. This codes for CASSRNSMGQGEIEAFF.

Many counts were recorded for this clone. This chain connects TRBV6-6 to TRBJ2-3; 9 bases are shared with TRBD1. V lost 5 bases to trimming and J lost 4 bases; unmatched junction nucleotides: 13. This CDR3 region has 17 residues. Germline CDR1 reads MNHNY; CDR2 reads SVGAGI (reference sequence). CDR3: CASSPPTPRDRADTQYF. The CDR3 coding sequence is TGTGCCAGCAGTCCCCCGACCCCTAGGGACAGGGCAGATACGCAGTATTTT.

The J gene is TRBJ1-2, the V gene TRBV6-2 or TRBV6-3; TRBD1 is a possible D gene (6 bases). CDR1 is MNHEY and CDR2 is SVGEGT in the germline V gene. The CDR3 totals 17 residues. Trimming took 4 bases from V and 0 from J, leaving 18 bases between them. Written as DNA, the CDR3 is TGTGCCAGCAGTTTGGACAGAGCCTACCAAGCTAACTATGGCTACACCTTC. Protein: CASSLDRAYQANYGYTF.

The gene calls are TRBV7-2 and TRBJ1-6; 9 bases are a match to TRBD1. Per the germline V gene, CDR1 is SGHTA and CDR2 is FQGNSA. The V segment lost 0 bases and the J segment 6 bases; nucleotides outside the gene matches: 9. The CDR3 totals 18 residues. CDR3 amino acids: CASSLAITGGAFNSPLHF. As DNA, the CDR3 is TGTGCCAGCAGCTTAGCGATAACAGGGGGCGCTTTTAATTCACCCCTCCACTTT.